The T cell receptor (beta chain) described here comes from a study of control samples from healthy donors and cancer patients. CDR3 length: 15 amino acids. V shed 7 bases, J shed 0 bases, and the junction held 6 bases outside the gene matches. Germline values: CDR1 MNHEY, CDR2 SMNVEV (reference sequence). Using immunoSEQ multiplex PCR, the repertoire was profiled, and TCRdb retains in-frame clones only, with some absent. The table includes 4,500 to 6,000 clones, around four fifths detected once. The TCR comes from a female donor with lung cancer. This sequence joins TRBV27 and TRBJ1-1; 9 bases fit TRBD1. Source material: formalin-fixed, paraffin-embedded tissue. The CDR3 bases are TGTGCCAGCACCAGACAGGGGGGATTGAACACTGAAGCTTTCTTT. Translation: CASTRQGGLNTEAFF.